The 8 T cell receptor beta chains presented below share a single source sample, sequenced in a study of T cell repertoires in aging, cancer and after chemotherapy. TCR beta rearrangements were amplified from peripheral blood genomic DNA. A mixed TRB-A/B primer pool amplified rearranged TRB by multiplex touch-down PCR. In TCRdb, the multiplex PCR reads were re-called with MiXCR into one record per CDR3 protein. The data show more than 8,000 distinct CDR3 sequences, more than 20% seen once. Sequencing was carried out using blood. Receptors were obtained from a human donor with a blood cancer.

The chain carries TRBV14 and TRBJ2-1; no firm D call. The V end was cut by 4 bases, the J end by 3 bases, with 13 bases between. This CDR3 spans 15 amino acids. The germline gives CDR1 SGHDN, CDR2 FVKESK. CDR3 in amino acids: CASSPFGPRYNEQFF. DNA of the CDR3: TGTGCCAGCAGCCCCTTCGGACCCCGCTACAATGAGCAGTTCTTC.

The chain uses TRBV7-9 and TRBJ2-2; the match to TRBD1 covers 9 bases. CDR1 is SEHNR, CDR2 FQNEAQ, per germline (reference sequence). V gave up 11 bases and J gave up 4 bases; unmatched junction bases: 8. The CDR3 consists of 14 residues. This CDR3 reads CAGSSTGGTGELFF. Here the CDR3 DNA reads TGTGCCGGGTCTTCGACAGGGGGCACCGGGGAGCTGTTTTTT. Using reference TRBV7-9 and TRBJ2-2 for the parts outside the CDR3, the full variable domain is DTGVSQNPRHKITKRGQNVTFRCDPISEHNRLYWYRQTLGQGPEFLTYFQNEAQLEKSRLLSDRFSAERPKGSFSTLEIQRTEQGDSAMYLCAGSSTGGTGELFFGEGSRLTVL.

A note on this clonotype: Given a much more abundant clone one base away, this may be a read error. The CDR3 spells CATSRGRENSGNQPQHF. The CDR3 DNA reads TGTGCCACCAGCAGAGGCAGAGAAAACAGCGGCAATCAGCCCCAGCATTTT. The chain links TRBV15 to TRBJ1-5; the D is unclear. CDR3 length: 17 residues. CDR1 LNHNV and CDR2 YYDKDF come from the germline V gene (reference sequence). The V end was cut by 1 base, the J end by 2 bases, with 15 bases between. The whole variable domain, remainder taken from reference TRBV15 and TRBJ1-5, is DAMVIQNPRYQVTQFGKPVTLSCSQTLNHNVMYWYQQKSSQAPKLLFHYYDKDFNNEADTPDNFQSRRPNTSFCFLDIRSPGLGDTAMYLCATSRGRENSGNQPQHFGDGTRLSIL.

The V and J genes are TRBV12-3 or TRBV12-4 and TRBJ2-2; D may be TRBD1 (6 bases). The CDR3 loop spans 16 amino acids. Trimming pared 5 bases from V and 7 bases from J, leaving 20 bases between. The CDR3 DNA reads TGTGCCAGCAGTCCCCGTTCTGGGGGCAGTGGCGGGGAGCTGTTTTTT. This translates into CASSPRSGGSGGELFF.

This clonotype was seen repeatedly, ten times or more. This chain connects TRBV10-3 to TRBJ2-7, with unresolved D. V was trimmed by 6 bases and J by 4 bases, leaving 16 bases between them. CDR1 and CDR2 from the germline V gene are ENHRY and SYGVKD. CDR3 length: 14 residues. Written as DNA, the CDR3 is TGTGCCATCAGACGACTCCCAGAGGCGTACGAGCAGTACTTC. It specifies CAIRRLPEAYEQYF.

As for this clonotype: This may come from a read error, since a much larger clone is one base off. This rearrangement joins TRBV18 to TRBJ2-3, with 12 bases fitting TRBD2. The CDR3 runs 16 residues. Germline V CDR1 and CDR2: KGHSH, LQKENI. The CDR3 is CASSPTSGRSIDTQYF. The CDR3 DNA is TGTGCCAGCTCTCCTACTAGCGGGAGGAGCATAGATACGCAGTATTTT.

A remark on this clonotype: The missing conserved phenylalanine or tryptophan at the end of this CDR3 makes a read error likely. V is TRBV6-5 and J is TRBJ1-5; 10 nucleotides match TRBD1. The CDR3 is made up of 18 amino acids. Losses at the gene ends were 5 bases for V and 0 bases for J; bases not matched to a gene: 10. Germline CDR1 MNHEY, CDR2 SVGAGI. CDR3 DNA sequence: TGTGCCAGCAGTGGGACAGGGGAAGGGGGGTATAGCAATCAGCCCCAGCATTCT. Translating it yields CASSGTGEGGYSNQPQHS.

This clonotype was detected a few times. V gene TRBV7-2 combines with J gene TRBJ2-1; D is possibly TRBD2 (6 bases). Germline CDR1 SGHTA, CDR2 FQGNSA. Trimming took off 0 bases at V and 0 bases at J, with 9 bases between the two ends. This CDR3 region has 16 residues. The CDR3 nucleotides read TGTGCCAGCAGCTTAGCATGGACTACCTCCTACAATGAGCAGTTCTTC. It is translated as CASSLAWTTSYNEQFF.